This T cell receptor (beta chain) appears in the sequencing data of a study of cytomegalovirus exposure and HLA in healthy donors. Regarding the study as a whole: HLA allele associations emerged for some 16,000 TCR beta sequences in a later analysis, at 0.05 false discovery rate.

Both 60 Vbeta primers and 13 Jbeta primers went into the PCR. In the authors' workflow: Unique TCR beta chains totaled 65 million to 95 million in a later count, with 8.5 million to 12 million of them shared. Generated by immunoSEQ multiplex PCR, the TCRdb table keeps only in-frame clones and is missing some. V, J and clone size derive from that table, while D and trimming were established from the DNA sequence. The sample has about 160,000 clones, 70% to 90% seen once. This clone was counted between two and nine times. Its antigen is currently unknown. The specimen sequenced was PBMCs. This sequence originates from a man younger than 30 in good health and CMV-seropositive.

The CDR3 sequence: CASSVGVNQPQHF. The CDR3 DNA reads as TGTGCCAGCAGTGTGGGAGTCAATCAGCCCCAGCATTTT. This chain links TRBV27 with TRBJ1-5; D remains ambiguous. Germline assignment: CDR1 MNHEY and CDR2 SMNVEV (reference sequence). Trimming removed 5 bases from V and 3 bases from J, with 8 bases in between. The CDR3 length is 13 residues.